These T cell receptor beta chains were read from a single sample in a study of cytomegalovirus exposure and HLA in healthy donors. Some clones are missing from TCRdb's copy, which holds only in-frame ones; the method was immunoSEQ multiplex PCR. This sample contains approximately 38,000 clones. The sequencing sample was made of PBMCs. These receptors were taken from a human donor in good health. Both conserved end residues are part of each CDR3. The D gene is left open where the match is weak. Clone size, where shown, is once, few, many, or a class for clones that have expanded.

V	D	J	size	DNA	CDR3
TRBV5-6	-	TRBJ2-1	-	TGTGCCAGCAGCCTAAACTGGAATGAGCAGTTCTTC	CASSLNWNEQFF
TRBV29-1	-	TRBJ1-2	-	TGCAGTGGCCAGGGGAACTATGGCTACACCTTC	CSGQGNYGYTF
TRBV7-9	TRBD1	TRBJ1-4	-	TGTGCCAGCAGCTACGCCGGGACAGGGGGTGAAAAACTGTTTTTT	CASSYAGTGGEKLFF
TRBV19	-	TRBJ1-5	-	TGTGCCAGTAGTATAGTGGACATAAGCAATCAGCCCCAGCATTTT	CASSIVDISNQPQHF
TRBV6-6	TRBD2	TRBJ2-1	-	TGTGCCAGCAGTTACTCGGCGGGGGGATACAATGAGCAGTTCTTC	CASSYSAGGYNEQFF
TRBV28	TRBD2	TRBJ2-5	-	TGTGCCAGCACCGAGGGGAGTAGCGGGGCGGAGACCCAGTACTTC	CASTEGSSGAETQYF
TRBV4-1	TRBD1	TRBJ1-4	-	TGCGCCAGCAGCCAAGGAGACCTCCGCGGACAGGGGGTACAGGAAAAACTGTTTTTT	CASSQGDLRGQGVQEKLFF
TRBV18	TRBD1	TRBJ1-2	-	TGTGCCAGCTCACCACCGAGGGGAAGGGGGCAAGGCTACACCTTC	CASSPPRGRGQGYTF
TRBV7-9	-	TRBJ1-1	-	TGTGCCAGCAGCCCAGGGATGAACACTGAAGCTTTCTTT	CASSPGMNTEAFF
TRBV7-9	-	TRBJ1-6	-	TGTGCCAGCAGCTTAGGGACAGCGTACTTTAATTCACCCCTACACTTT	CASSLGTAYFNSPLHF
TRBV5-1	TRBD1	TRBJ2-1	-	TGCGCCAGCAGCTTAGGGACAGGGGTTAGCTACAATGAGCAGTTCTTC	CASSLGTGVSYNEQFF
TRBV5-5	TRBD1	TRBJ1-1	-	TGTGCCAGCAGCTTGGCGGGGACAGGGTACTATTCGGTTACTGAAGCTTTCTTT	CASSLAGTGYYSVTEAFF
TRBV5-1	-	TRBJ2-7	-	TGCGCCAGCAGCCTGTGGAGGGGAGGCTCCTACGAGCAGTACTTC	CASSLWRGGSYEQYF
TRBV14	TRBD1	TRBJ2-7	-	TGTGCCAGCAGCCAAGACCCCGGGGGCCTCACAGGGGGATACGAGCAGTACTTC	CASSQDPGGLTGGYEQYF
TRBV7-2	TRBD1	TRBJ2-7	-	TGTGCCAGCAGCTTCCGGGGACAGGGAGTTATACAGTACTTC	CASSFRGQGVIQYF
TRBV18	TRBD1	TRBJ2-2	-	TGTGCCAGCTCACCAACCGGGACAGGGACCGGGGAGCTGTTTTTT	CASSPTGTGTGELFF
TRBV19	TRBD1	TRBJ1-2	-	TGTGCCAGTAGTCCCCGGACAGGGGATAGTTTCTATGGCTACACCTTC	CASSPRTGDSFYGYTF
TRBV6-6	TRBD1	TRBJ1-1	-	TGTGCCAGCAGGGAGACAGGGGTTGCCACTGAAGCTTTCTTT	CASRETGVATEAFF
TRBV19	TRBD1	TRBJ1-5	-	TGTGCCAGTAGTAGGGACAGGTGGATGTATCAGCCCCAGCATTTT	CASSRDRWMYQPQHF
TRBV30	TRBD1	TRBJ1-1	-	TGTGCCTGGTGTCATATGACCGGGACAGGGGGCTCTGAGGCTTTCTTT	CAWCHMTGTGGSEAFF
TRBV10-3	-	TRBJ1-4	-	TGTGCCATCAGTGAGCGGGGTGGGGGAGGTGGAAAACTGTTTTTT	CAISERGGGGGKLFF
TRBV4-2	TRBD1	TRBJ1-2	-	TGTGCCAGCAGCCAAGAAGTGACAGGGGTAGGCGGCTACACCTTC	CASSQEVTGVGGYTF
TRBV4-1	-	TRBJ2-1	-	TGCGCCAGCAGCCATCCAACGAGCTCCGACAATGAGCAGTTCTTC	CASSHPTSSDNEQFF
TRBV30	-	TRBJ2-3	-	TGTGCCTGGACTGTCTCAAGCGGCTCCGTCACGCAGTATTTT	CAWTVSSGSVTQYF
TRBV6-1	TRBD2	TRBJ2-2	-	TGTGCCAGCAGTGATCTACCTAGCGGGGCCTATTCGGTGGAGCTGTTTTTT	CASSDLPSGAYSVELFF
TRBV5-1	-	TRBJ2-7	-	TGCGCCAGCAGCTCGGGGGACGAGTCCTCCTACGAGCAGTACTTC	CASSSGDESSYEQYF
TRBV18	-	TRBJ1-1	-	TGTGCCAGCTCACCCCAAGGGGGGGCCGCCATGAACACTGAAGCTTTCTTT	CASSPQGGAAMNTEAFF
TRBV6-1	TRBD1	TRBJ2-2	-	TGTGCCAGCAGCCACGGAGACAGGGACACCGGGGAGCTGTTTTTT	CASSHGDRDTGELFF
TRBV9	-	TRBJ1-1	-	TGTGCCAGCAGCGCCGACATTGACACTGAAGCTTTCTTT	CASSADIDTEAFF
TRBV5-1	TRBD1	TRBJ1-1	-	TGCGCCAGCAGCTTGGGGACAGGGCACACTGGGACTGAAGCTTTCTTT	CASSLGTGHTGTEAFF
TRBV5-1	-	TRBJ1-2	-	TGCGCCAGCAGCCCGAGATCGACAGAAAGGAACTATGGCTACACCTTC	CASSPRSTERNYGYTF
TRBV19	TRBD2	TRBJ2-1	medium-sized	TGTGCCAGTAGTATAGGGACTAGCGGGGGGCCTTACAATGAGCAGTTCTTC	CASSIGTSGGPYNEQFF
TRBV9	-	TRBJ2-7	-	TGTGCCAGCAGCGTAGGGAGCGAAAGATACGAGCAGTACTTC	CASSVGSERYEQYF
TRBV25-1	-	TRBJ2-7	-	TGTGCCAGCAGTGACTCAGGGGACGCTTTCTACGAGCAGTACTTC	CASSDSGDAFYEQYF
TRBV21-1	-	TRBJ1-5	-	TGTGCCAGCAGCAAAAAAACGGATCAGCCCCAGCATTTT	CASSKKTDQPQHF
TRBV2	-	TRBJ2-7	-	TGTGCCAGCAGTCCCGGGAGCTACGAGCAGTACTTC	CASSPGSYEQYF
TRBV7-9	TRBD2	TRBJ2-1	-	TGTGCCAGCAGCTTAAAGGAGCGGGGTTACAATGAGCAGTTCTTC	CASSLKERGYNEQFF
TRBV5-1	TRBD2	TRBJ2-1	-	TGCGCCAGCAGCTTCAGCGGGGGGGCCTTAGGAAATGAGCAGTTCTTC	CASSFSGGALGNEQFF
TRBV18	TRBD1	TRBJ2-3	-	TGTGCCAGCTCACCTGGGACAGAAGGGTTCGGAGATACGCAGTATTTT	CASSPGTEGFGDTQYF
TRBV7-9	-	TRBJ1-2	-	TGTGCCAGCAGCTTAGAGGGGCTATATGGCTACACCTTC	CASSLEGLYGYTF
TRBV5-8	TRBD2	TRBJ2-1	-	TGTGCCAGCAGCTTAGAATTGGCTAGCGGGGTGTCCTACAATGAGCAGTTCTTC	CASSLELASGVSYNEQFF
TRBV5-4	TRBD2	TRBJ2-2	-	TGTGCCAGCAGCCCCGGGAGGGTTTGGACCGGGGAGCTGTTTTTT	CASSPGRVWTGELFF
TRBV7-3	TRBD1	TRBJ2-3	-	TGTGCCAGCAGCTTAACGTCCGGACAGGGGGCAGACACAGATACGCAGTATTTT	CASSLTSGQGADTDTQYF
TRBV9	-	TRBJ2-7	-	TGTGCCAGCAGCGTAGGGGACTCCTCCTACGAGCAGTACTTC	CASSVGDSSYEQYF
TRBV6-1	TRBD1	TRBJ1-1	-	TGTGCCAGCAGTGAGCCCGGACAGGTGGGGAGCACTGAAGCTTTCTTT	CASSEPGQVGSTEAFF
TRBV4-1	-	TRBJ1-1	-	TGCGCCAGCAGCCAAAGGCGGGGACCGAACACTGAAGCTTTCTTT	CASSQRRGPNTEAFF
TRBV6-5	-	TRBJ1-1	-	TGTGCCAGCAGTTACTCGGTGGACAGTCACACTGAAGCTTTCTTT	CASSYSVDSHTEAFF
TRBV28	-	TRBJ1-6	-	TGTGCCAGCAGCTCAGGGTCCACGGTGAGGACCCTCCACTTT	CASSSGSTVRTLHF
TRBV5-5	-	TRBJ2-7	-	TGTGCCAGCAGCTCACGACAGTACAGCGCCTACGAGCAGTACTTC	CASSSRQYSAYEQYF
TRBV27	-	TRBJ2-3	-	TGTGCCAGCAGTTATTTGACAGGGACTAGCACAGATACGCAGTATTTT	CASSYLTGTSTDTQYF